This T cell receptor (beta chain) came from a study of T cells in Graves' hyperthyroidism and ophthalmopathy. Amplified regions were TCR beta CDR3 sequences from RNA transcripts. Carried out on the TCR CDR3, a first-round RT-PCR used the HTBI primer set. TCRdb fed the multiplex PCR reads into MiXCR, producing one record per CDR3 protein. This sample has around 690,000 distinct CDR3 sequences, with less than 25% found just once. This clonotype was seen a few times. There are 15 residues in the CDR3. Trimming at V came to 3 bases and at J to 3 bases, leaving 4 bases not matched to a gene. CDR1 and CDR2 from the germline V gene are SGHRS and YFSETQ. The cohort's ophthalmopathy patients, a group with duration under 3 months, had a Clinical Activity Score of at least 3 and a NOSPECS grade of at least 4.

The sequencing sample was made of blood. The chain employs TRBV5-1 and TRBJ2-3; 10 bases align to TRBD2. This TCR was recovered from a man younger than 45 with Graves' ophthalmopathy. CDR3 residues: CASSWTSGTTDTQYF. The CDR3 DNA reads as TGCGCCAGCAGCTGGACTAGCGGTACTACAGATACGCAGTATTTT.